This T cell receptor beta chain was identified in a study of response to subunit inactivated influenza vaccine. V lost 2 bases, J lost 5 bases, and 2 bases stayed unmatched. CDR1 is KGHSH, CDR2 LQKENI, per germline. The CDR3 runs 14 residues. From the RT-PCR reads, TCRdb called clonotypes with MiXCR, one entry per CDR3 protein. Here the sample spans around 600,000 distinct CDR3 sequences, approximately 11% being singletons. The sample also formed part of further work on T cells expressing NK-cell markers. As that report states: As the method of synthesis, 5'RACE template switching with UMIs yielded TCR beta cDNA. The eight sequenced donors comprised seven who were HCMV-seropositive and one who was seronegative. With an anti-gamma-delta TCR antibody, sorting in several experiments was kept to alpha-beta TCR T cells. Five or six of the donors carried dominant NKG2C+ clonotypes that took up roughly 1.0-7.0% of their CD8+ T cells. Leadership of the CD3+CD56-NKG2C+ fraction also belonged to these clonotypes in a handful of donors.

This chain joins TRBV18 and TRBJ2-1; 8 positions agree with TRBD2. This specimen consisted of PBMCs from blood, obtained on the day of vaccination. The sequence derives from a man aged 50 to 59 who received an inactivated influenza vaccine. For the CDR3, the DNA is TGTGCCAGCTCACCAGGACTAGCCCACAATGAGCAGTTCTTC. As protein: CASSPGLAHNEQFF.